The following is a TCR beta chain sequence with its context. The sample is drawn from a study of blood T cell repertoires in COVID-19. Looking at the study overall: Spain, Italy and the United States supplied samples that represented acute and convalescent COVID-19.

CDR1 is KGHSY, CDR2 FQNENV, per germline. V lost 3 bases and J 5 bases, leaving 10 bases between the germline ends. CDR3 length: 13 residues. Under the authors' procedure: Estimation of nucleated cell counts relied on the amplification of reference gene primers. Profiled with immunoSEQ multiplex PCR; TCRdb holds only in-frame clones, not every one. That table gives V, J and clone size, and the DNA gave D and trimming. This table holds approximately 27,000 clones, 70% to 90% found once. Sample: peripheral blood. The origin of this receptor is a man between 65 and 85 years old with acute or convalescent COVID-19. The chain carries TRBV16 and TRBJ2-5; possibly TRBD2 for D (5 bases). The DNA for the CDR3 is TGTGCCAGCAGCCAGAGGGCGTGGGAGACCCAGTACTTC. Translation: CASSQRAWETQYF.